The next 30 T cell receptor beta chains were all read from a single sample in a study of tumor-infiltrating lymphocytes in localized non-small cell lung cancer. Profiled with immunoSEQ multiplex PCR; TCRdb holds only in-frame clones, not every one. The data contain 20,000 to 25,000 clones, around 70% of them singletons. The sequencing sample was made of lung tumor tissue. The source is a human donor with non-small cell lung cancer.

The chain carries TRBV27 and TRBJ2-2; D is possibly TRBD1 (6 bases). The ends were cut back, 3 bases at V and 6 bases at J, with 11 bases in the middle. This CDR3 contains 14 residues. Germline V CDR1 and CDR2: MNHEY, SMNVEV (reference sequence). The CDR3: CASSFDRIAGELFF. CDR3 DNA sequence: TGTGCCAGCAGTTTCGACAGGATCGCCGGGGAGCTGTTTTTT.

The chain couples TRBV28 to TRBJ2-5; TRBD2 aligns across 9 bases. With V trimmed by 6 bases and J by 5 bases, 10 bases remained unmatched. CDR1 is MDHEN, CDR2 SYDVKM, per germline. The CDR3 is 15 amino acids. CDR3 coding DNA: TGTGCCAGCAGGAAAACAGGGGCGGGAGGGGAGACCCAGTACTTC. This sequence encodes CASRKTGAGGETQYF. The complete variable domain, with remaining parts taken from reference TRBV28 and TRBJ2-5, reads DVKVTQSSRYLVKRTGEKVFLECVQDMDHENMFWYRQDPGLGLRLIYFSYDVKMKEKGDIPEGYSVSREKKERFSLILESASTNQTSMYLCASRKTGAGGETQYFGPGTRLLVL.

The table lists this clone with a few counts. The V gene is TRBV7-9, the J gene TRBJ2-1; TRBD2 might be the D (5 bases). CDR1 is SEHNR, CDR2 FQNEAQ, per germline (reference sequence). Trimming cost V 3 bases and J 0 bases, with 9 bases left between them. The CDR3 has 15 amino acids. The CDR3 region is CASSFPGSSYNEQFF. The CDR3 DNA sequence: TGTGCCAGCAGCTTCCCGGGGAGCTCCTACAATGAGCAGTTCTTC.

The rearrangement links TRBV5-1 to TRBJ2-2, with D unresolved. The V end was cut by 4 bases, the J end by 0 bases, with 13 bases between. CDR1 and CDR2 (germline): SGHRS, YFSETQ. This CDR3 comprises 16 residues. The DNA for the CDR3 is TGCGCCAGCAGCCCAGGTATTGTAGCGAACACCGGGGAGCTGTTTTTT. It specifies CASSPGIVANTGELFF.

J is TRBJ1-6 and V is TRBV9, with 11 bases lining up with TRBD1. CDR3 size: 18 residues. J gave up 7 bases and V 3 bases, and 12 bases lay outside the gene matches. Germline CDR1 reads SGDLS; CDR2 reads YYNGEE. In DNA, the CDR3 is TGTGCCAGCAGCGCCGAGCTTTATGGGACAGGGGGGAATTCACCCCTCCACTTT. This sequence encodes CASSAELYGTGGNSPLHF.

This chain connects TRBV27 to TRBJ2-1; D is perhaps TRBD1 (5 bases). The CDR3 covers 15 residues. Germline assignment: CDR1 MNHEY and CDR2 SMNVEV (reference sequence). V lost 5 bases and J lost 10, with 21 bases in between. The CDR3 DNA reads as TGTGCCAGCAGTAGAACTTTAGACAGTACAAGGGAGCAGTTCTTC. It yields the protein CASSRTLDSTREQFF.

V and J are TRBV21-1 and TRBJ2-2; TRBD2 is the table's D call, not checked against the DNA. TRBV21-1 is given as a pseudogene. The CDR3 has 18 amino acids. The CDR3 sequence: CASSNRGTSGRDTGELFF. Written as DNA, the CDR3 is TGTGCCAGCAGCAATAGGGGGACTAGCGGGAGAGACACCGGGGAGCTGTTTTTT.

This clone rates as medium-sized. This chain links TRBV27 with TRBJ2-7; the D gene is possibly TRBD1 (6 bases). In germline, CDR1 is MNHEY, CDR2 SMNVEV (reference sequence). This CDR3 has 16 residues. The germline V and J ends were trimmed by 3 bases and 2 bases, with 17 bases remaining between them. The CDR3 spells CASSFGQTKQTYEQYF. CDR3 sequence (DNA): TGTGCCAGCAGTTTCGGACAGACGAAACAAACCTACGAGCAGTACTTC.

The rearrangement joins TRBV14 to TRBJ1-5, with D perhaps TRBD1 (6 bases). Trimming cost V 6 bases and J 5 bases, with 20 bases left between them. Germline CDR1 SGHDN, CDR2 FVKESK. This CDR3 has 16 residues. The CDR3 region is CASRGDTGKSDQPQHF. The CDR3 DNA sequence: TGTGCCAGCAGGGGTGATACAGGGAAGAGCGATCAGCCCCAGCATTTT.

The chain recombines TRBV25-1 with TRBJ1-4; unclear D gene. V was trimmed by 4 bases and J by 5 bases, leaving 14 bases between them. The germline V gene has CDR1 MGHDK and CDR2 SYGVNS. This CDR3 region has 15 residues. In nucleotides, the CDR3 is TGTGCCAGCAGTGTATCCCGGGGTAGAAATGAAAAACTGTTTTTT. It is translated as CASSVSRGRNEKLFF. Looking up the rest from reference TRBV25-1 and TRBJ1-4 gives the full variable domain: EADIYQTPRYLVIGTGKKITLECSQTMGHDKMYWYQQDPGMELHLIHYSYGVNSTEKGDLSSESTVSRIRTEHFPLTLESARPSHTSQYLCASSVSRGRNEKLFFGSGTQLSVL.

J is TRBJ1-5 and V is TRBV19; the D is unclear. CDR3 length: 15 amino acids. V lost 3 bases and J lost 3, with 12 bases in between. In germline, CDR1 is LNHDA, CDR2 SQIVND (reference sequence). CDR3 in DNA: TGTGCCAGTAGTATCCGTTTCGGAACCAATCAGCCCCAGCATTTT. Translation gives CASSIRFGTNQPQHF.

By share, this clone ranks as medium-sized. J is TRBJ2-5 and V is TRBV18; D gene unclear. Trimming pared 1 base from V and 5 bases from J, leaving 8 bases between. This CDR3 contains 13 residues. Germline CDR1 KGHSH, CDR2 LQKENI. Here the CDR3 reads CASSPLVSETQYF. The CDR3 DNA sequence: TGTGCCAGCTCACCACTGGTCTCGGAGACCCAGTACTTC.

This chain connects TRBV5-1 to TRBJ2-1; D unclear. The V end was cut by 0 bases, the J end by 7 bases, with 5 bases between. The CDR3 is 12 amino acids. Germline CDR1 and CDR2: SGHRS and YFSETQ. In nucleotides, the CDR3 is TGCGCCAGCAGCTTGGATAAAAATGAGCAGTTCTTC. The encoded protein is CASSLDKNEQFF.

This clone is judged medium-sized. This rearrangement joins TRBV30 to TRBJ2-7; 7 bases align to TRBD2. This CDR3 spans 13 amino acids. J lost 5 bases, V lost 0 bases, and 4 bases had no gene match. Germline V gene lookup returns CDR1 GTSNPN and CDR2 SVGIG (reference sequence). CDR3 in amino acids: CAWSVAGSDEQYF. The CDR3 region has the DNA TGTGCCTGGAGTGTAGCGGGGTCTGACGAGCAGTACTTC.

This clone was recorded only once. V and J are TRBV27 and TRBJ1-2; D gene unclear. The CDR3 extends over 14 amino acids. Trimming removed 1 base at V and 2 bases at J, with 8 bases between. Per the germline V gene, CDR1 is MNHEY and CDR2 is SMNVEV (reference sequence). CDR3 region: CASSLYAGNYGYTF. In DNA, the CDR3 is TGTGCCAGCAGTTTATACGCAGGCAACTATGGCTACACCTTC.

This clone showed up just a few times. V usage is TRBV28 and J usage is TRBJ1-5; D perhaps matches TRBD1 (6 bases). Per the germline V gene, CDR1 is MDHEN and CDR2 is SYDVKM. CDR3 size: 14 residues. The V and J ends lost 6 bases and 2 bases respectively, with 11 bases between them. The CDR3 sequence: CASRTQGRNQPQHF. The CDR3 region has the DNA TGTGCCAGCAGGACTCAGGGGCGCAATCAGCCCCAGCATTTT.

J is TRBJ2-7 and V is TRBV7-9, with 9 bases lining up with TRBD1. Germline V gives CDR1 SEHNR, CDR2 FQNEAQ (reference sequence). The V gene end was trimmed by 0 bases and the J gene end by 7 bases; junction bases not matched to a gene: 10. The CDR3 covers 16 residues. The CDR3 spells CASSLAPRDRELEQYF. The CDR3 nucleotides are TGTGCCAGCAGCTTAGCGCCTCGGGACAGGGAGTTGGAGCAGTACTTC. The variable domain in full, with the rest retrieved from reference TRBV7-9 and TRBJ2-7, is DTGVSQNPRHKITKRGQNVTFRCDPISEHNRLYWYRQTLGQGPEFLTYFQNEAQLEKSRLLSDRFSAERPKGSFSTLEIQRTEQGDSAMYLCASSLAPRDRELEQYFGPGTRLTVT.

This chain joins TRBV28 and TRBJ2-5; 7 bases fit TRBD1. This CDR3 region has 12 residues. Per the germline V gene, CDR1 is MDHEN and CDR2 is SYDVKM. Trimming at V came to 11 bases and at J to 1 base, leaving 4 bases not matched to a gene. CDR3 sequence (DNA): TGTGCCTCCAGGACAGGCCAAGAGACCCAGTACTTC. It is translated as CASRTGQETQYF.

This clone was counted once. The chain is built from TRBV6-5 and TRBJ2-1; no reliable D call. Germline V lookup: CDR1 MNHEY, CDR2 SVGAGI. V lost 0 bases, J lost 8 bases, and 8 bases lay in between. This CDR3 region has 13 residues. The chain's CDR3 is CASSYSFLYEQFF. The CDR3 DNA reads TGTGCCAGCAGTTACTCGTTTCTTTATGAGCAGTTCTTC.

CDR3 in DNA: TGTGCCAGCAGCTTCAGCAGGCAAGAGACCCAGTACTTC. This codes for CASSFSRQETQYF. J is TRBJ2-5 and V is TRBV7-6; D is uncertain. Germline V gene data show CDR1 as SGHVS and CDR2 as FNYEAQ. The ends were cut back, 3 bases at V and 2 bases at J, with 7 bases in the middle. The CDR3 has 13 residues.

The gene calls are TRBV7-9 and TRBJ1-1; TRBD1 matches at 8 bases. Germline CDR1 reads SEHNR; CDR2 reads FQNEAQ (reference sequence). The CDR3 contains 15 residues. The J segment lost 2 bases and the V segment lost 3 bases, leaving 5 bases of the junction unmatched. The CDR3 here is CASSLTGQGNTEAFF. In DNA, the CDR3 is TGTGCCAGCAGCTTGACCGGACAGGGAAACACTGAAGCTTTCTTT. Full variable domain (rest looked up from reference TRBV7-9 and TRBJ1-1): DTGVSQNPRHKITKRGQNVTFRCDPISEHNRLYWYRQTLGQGPEFLTYFQNEAQLEKSRLLSDRFSAERPKGSFSTLEIQRTEQGDSAMYLCASSLTGQGNTEAFFGQGTRLTVV.

This clone was counted only a few times. Here the CDR3 reads CASIEGLSGAGTEAFF. CDR3 bases: TGTGCCAGTATCGAAGGGCTTTCGGGGGCTGGCACTGAAGCTTTCTTT. This sequence joins TRBV19 and TRBJ1-1, with a tentative D call TRBD1 (6 bases). The germline gives CDR1 LNHDA, CDR2 SQIVND (reference sequence). Between the trimmed V and J ends, which lost 7 bases and 4 bases, there was a span of 22 bases. This CDR3 contains 16 residues.

The chain combines TRBV7-9 with TRBJ1-1, with 10 bases that match TRBD1. V dropped 4 bases and J dropped 5; count of bases not matched to a gene: 7. From germline, CDR1 is SEHNR and CDR2 FQNEAQ (reference sequence). The CDR3 covers 15 residues. CDR3 residues: CASSSPGTGETEAFF. The CDR3 bases are TGTGCCAGCAGCTCTCCCGGGACAGGGGAAACTGAAGCTTTCTTT.

The V gene is TRBV10-3, the J gene TRBJ1-2; perhaps TRBD1 as D (6 bases). The CDR3 contains 13 residues. Germline CDR1 ENHRY, CDR2 SYGVKD. Trimming pared 5 bases from V and 7 bases from J, leaving 14 bases between. The CDR3 loop is CAISQKGDAGYTF. As DNA, the CDR3 is TGTGCCATCAGTCAAAAGGGGGACGCTGGCTACACCTTC.

CDR3 sequence: CASSVGLNYEQYF. The CDR3 nucleotides are TGTGCCAGCAGCGTGGGACTAAACTACGAGCAGTACTTC. The V and J genes are TRBV7-7 and TRBJ2-7; 7 nucleotides match TRBD2. With 5 bases clipped from V and 3 bases from J, the junction kept 4 bases outside the gene matches. CDR1 is SSHAT, CDR2 FNYEAQ, per germline (reference sequence). The CDR3 is 13 amino acids.

This clone was observed a handful of times. The V gene is TRBV5-6, the J gene TRBJ2-4; a weak D match, TRBD2 (7 bases). The CDR3 runs to 14 residues. Germline-derived CDR1 and CDR2 are SGHDT and YYEEEE. V was cut by 3 bases and J by 6 bases, with 13 bases left in between. The CDR3 bases are TGTGCCAGCAGCTCCGGGGGGCTTGGAAACATTCAGTACTTC. It encodes CASSSGGLGNIQYF.

The V and J genes are TRBV13 and TRBJ1-1; perhaps TRBD1 as D (6 bases). Trimming took 5 bases from V and 1 from J, leaving 11 bases between them. Germline V gene data show CDR1 as PRHDT and CDR2 as FYEKMQ (reference sequence). CDR3 length: 14 amino acids. CDR3 sequence reads: CASSDRFPNTEAFF. The CDR3 nucleotides read TGTGCCAGCAGCGACAGGTTCCCGAACACTGAAGCTTTCTTT. The variable domain in full, with the rest retrieved from reference TRBV13 and TRBJ1-1, is AAGVIQSPRHLIKEKRETATLKCYPIPRHDTVYWYQQGPGQDPQFLISFYEKMQSDKGSIPDRFSAQQFSDYHSELNMSSLELGDSALYFCASSDRFPNTEAFFGQGTRLTVV.

The chain is built from TRBV28 and TRBJ2-5; D may correspond to TRBD1 or TRBD2 (6 bases each). The germline gives CDR1 MDHEN, CDR2 SYDVKM. The CDR3 has 15 residues. V lost 6 bases and J 2 bases, leaving 16 bases between the germline ends. The CDR3 DNA is TGTGCCAGCAGACCTAGTGGAGGGGGGCAAGAGACCCAGTACTTC. Translation gives CASRPSGGGQETQYF.

A single count supports this clone. The chain links TRBV4-3 to TRBJ2-1; 7 bases match TRBD1. V lost 5 bases, J lost 4 bases, and 11 bases stayed unmatched. The CDR3 loop spans 16 amino acids. Germline loops: CDR1 LGHNA, CDR2 YSLEER. CDR3 DNA sequence: TGCGCCAGCAGCACCTCCCTTGGGACAGTGTACAATGAGCAGTTCTTC. Amino acids: CASSTSLGTVYNEQFF.

This chain links TRBV5-4 with TRBJ2-1, with 11 bases identical to TRBD2. Per germline, CDR1 SGHNT and CDR2 YYREEE (reference sequence). The CDR3 is made up of 16 amino acids. V lost 0 bases and J lost 6; bases outside the gene matches: 5. The CDR3 sequence: CASSLAELAGANEQFF. CDR3 nucleotides: TGTGCCAGCAGCTTGGCCGAACTAGCGGGAGCCAATGAGCAGTTCTTC.